In its sample, the clone carrying this T cell receptor (beta chain) was seen a few times. This entry belongs to a study of early T cells in non-severe SARS-CoV-2 infection. Across the whole study: The chains were unpaired, and the sequenced material was bulk RNA from unsorted whole blood.

The ends were cut back, 5 bases at V and 4 bases at J, with 11 bases in the middle. The CDR3 runs 14 residues. Germline V gene sequence: CDR1 SGHTA, CDR2 FQGNSA. Researchers tagged individual cDNA molecules with unique molecular identifiers. TCRdb itself ran the 5' RACE reads through MiXCR, one entry per CDR3 protein. The sample shows about 50,000 distinct CDR3 sequences, 9.5% to 15% of them seen only once. This chain connects TRBV7-2 to TRBJ1-4; possibly TRBD1 for D (5 bases). The source is an adult who was a healthcare worker with PCR-confirmed SARS-CoV-2 infection or an uninfected control (not recorded which). The source material was whole blood, sampled at baseline. CDR3 loop: CASSLDSYNEKLFF. CDR3 DNA: TGTGCCAGCAGCCTAGACAGTTATAATGAAAAACTGTTTTTT.